This passage covers 25 T cell receptor beta chains from one sample sequenced in a study of shared clonotypes between healthy human individuals. Method: immunoSEQ multiplex PCR; TCRdb's copy keeps in-frame clones and lacks some. The sample has approximately 2.5 million clones; 85% to 95% are singletons. Sequenced input: naive CD4+ T cells sorted from blood. Indicated subset: CD45RA+ positively selected. The receptors stem from a man between 18 and 35 years old in good health.

The V gene is TRBV29-1, the J gene TRBJ1-1; D is perhaps TRBD1 (5 bases). With 6 bases removed from V and 1 base from J, the gap between germline ends came to 12 bases. The CDR3 is made up of 13 amino acids. CDR1 SQVTM and CDR2 ANQGSEA come from the germline V gene. CDR3 region: CSVVAGQNTEAFF. The CDR3 coding sequence is TGCAGCGTGGTGGCAGGGCAGAACACTGAAGCTTTCTTT.

This chain uses TRBV29-1 with TRBJ2-5; tentative D call: TRBD2 (6 bases). The germline CDR1 and CDR2 sequences are SQVTM and ANQGSEA. The CDR3 is 12 amino acids. Trimming pared 6 bases from V and 1 base from J, leaving 9 bases between. CDR3 coding DNA: TGCAGCGTCGCTAGCGCCCAAGAGACCCAGTACTTC. This codes for CSVASAQETQYF.

This sequence joins TRBV27 and TRBJ1-1, with D uncertain. Germline-derived CDR1 and CDR2 are MNHEY and SMNVEV (reference sequence). The CDR3 has 14 amino acids. Trimming took 1 base from V and 3 from J, leaving 9 bases between them. The CDR3: CASSLWEGHTEAFF. CDR3 sequence (DNA): TGTGCCAGCAGTTTATGGGAAGGTCACACTGAAGCTTTCTTT.

The rearrangement joins TRBV10-1 to TRBJ2-2; the D gene is possibly TRBD2 (6 bases). Germline lookup yields CDR1 WNHNN and CDR2 SYGVQD (reference sequence). The V end was cut by 3 bases, the J end by 6 bases, with 11 bases between. CDR3 length equals 14 residues. The CDR3 protein is CASSENWGAGELFF. The CDR3 DNA sequence: TGCGCCAGCAGTGAAAACTGGGGGGCCGGGGAGCTGTTTTTT.

This CDR3 is CASSQEGSTEAFF. The DNA of the CDR3 is TGTGCCAGCAGCCAAGAGGGAAGCACTGAAGCTTTCTTT. The rearrangement uses TRBV7-9 and TRBJ1-1; D is unresolved. The germline CDR1 and CDR2 sequences are SEHNR and FQNEAQ (reference sequence). Trimming pared 5 bases from V and 4 bases from J, leaving 11 bases between. The CDR3 sequence is 13 residues long.

V usage is TRBV30 and J usage is TRBJ1-6; unclear D gene. The CDR3 has 16 residues. From germline, CDR1 is GTSNPN and CDR2 SVGIG (reference sequence). V was shortened by 0 bases and J by 0 bases, with 9 bases between the two germline ends. DNA for the CDR3: TGTGCCTGGAGTGTATCGAAGAGCTCCTATAATTCACCCCTCCACTTT. This encodes CAWSVSKSSYNSPLHF.

V usage is TRBV6-1 and J usage is TRBJ1-5; 9 nucleotides line up with TRBD1. Germline assignment: CDR1 MNHNS and CDR2 SASEGT. V was pared by 6 bases and J by 7 bases, with 4 bases of the junction left unmatched. The CDR3 contains 13 residues. This chain's CDR3 is CASRDRGVQPQHF. The CDR3 region has the DNA TGTGCCAGCAGGGACAGGGGTGTACAGCCCCAGCATTTT.

The chain recombines TRBV12-5 with TRBJ2-7, with D maybe TRBD1 (6 bases). The V end was cut by 5 bases, the J end by 2 bases, with 10 bases between. Germline V gives CDR1 LGHNT, CDR2 FRNRAP. There are 13 residues in the CDR3. The CDR3 bases are TGTGCTAGTGGTCTTGAGGGGGCCTACGAGCAGTACTTC. Translation: CASGLEGAYEQYF.

The genes are TRBV6-5 and TRBJ1-1; D remains unclear. V was trimmed by 2 bases and J by 7 bases, leaving 11 bases between them. The CDR3 has 13 residues. In germline, CDR1 is MNHEY, CDR2 SVGAGI. This CDR3 reads CASSYGGSLEAFF. The CDR3 nucleotides are TGTGCCAGCAGTTACGGTGGCAGTCTTGAAGCTTTCTTT.

As concerns this clone: Distinct nucleotide sequences in the sample also encode this CDR3. V usage is TRBV6-6 and J usage is TRBJ1-5; 8 bases align to TRBD1. Germline V CDR1 and CDR2: MNHNY, SVGAGI (reference sequence). The CDR3 covers 13 residues. The trim removed 5 bases at V and 6 bases at J, leaving 3 bases unmatched. The CDR3: CASSTTGGQPQHF. CDR3 in DNA: TGTGCCAGCAGTACTACAGGGGGTCAGCCCCAGCATTTT.

This chain links TRBV9 with TRBJ2-7, with TRBD1 identical over 9 bases. The ends lost 3 bases at V and 6 bases at J; junction bases unmatched: 16. Germline CDR1 and CDR2: SGDLS and YYNGEE. The CDR3 sequence is 17 residues long. The CDR3 DNA follows: TGTGCCAGCAGCGCCCACCCCAACCCCGGGACAGGGCTCGAGCAGTACTTC. It yields the protein CASSAHPNPGTGLEQYF.

This chain links TRBV5-1 with TRBJ2-1; D perhaps matches TRBD2 (5 bases). Trimming removed 1 base at V and 5 bases at J, with 13 bases between. CDR1 and CDR2 from the germline V gene are SGHRS and YFSETQ. The CDR3 is 15 amino acids. CDR3 DNA sequence: TGCGCCAGCAGCTTGTCCCGGACTGGGGACAATGAGCAGTTCTTC. As protein: CASSLSRTGDNEQFF.

This clone was detected once. This specimen includes other DNA sequences encoding the same CDR3. This chain uses TRBV5-1 with TRBJ1-3, with D unresolved. V was cut by 1 base and J by 0 bases, with 8 bases left in between. The CDR3 extends over 15 amino acids. Germline V lookup: CDR1 SGHRS, CDR2 YFSETQ. In DNA, the CDR3 is TGCGCCAGCAGCTTGTTAGGGAGCTCTGGAAACACCATATATTTT. As protein: CASSLLGSSGNTIYF.

The chain is built from TRBV4-1 and TRBJ2-7, with D perhaps TRBD1 or TRBD2 (5 bases each). Per germline, CDR1 MGHRA and CDR2 YSYEKL. There are 16 residues in the CDR3. V was trimmed by 1 base and J by 3 bases, leaving 16 bases between them. CDR3 in amino acids: CASSQAGAPSFYEQYF. In DNA, the CDR3 is TGCGCCAGCAGCCAAGCCGGGGCGCCAAGTTTCTACGAGCAGTACTTC.

This chain connects TRBV5-8 to TRBJ2-6; D remains ambiguous. Trimming stripped 4 bases from V and 0 bases from J, with 5 bases between. The CDR3 is 14 amino acids. Germline CDR1 is SGHTS and CDR2 is YDEGEE. DNA of the CDR3: TGTGCCAGCAGCCGTGGCTCTGGGGCCAACGTCCTGACTTTC. It encodes CASSRGSGANVLTF.

The chain uses TRBV7-2 and TRBJ2-5; the D call may be TRBD1 or TRBD2 (7 bases each). The germline CDR1 and CDR2 sequences are SGHTA and FQGNSA. Deletions cut 3 bases from V and 4 bases from J, with 15 bases between. The CDR3 loop spans 15 amino acids. Here the CDR3 DNA reads TGTGCCAGCAGCTTCCAACAGGGGAGGGGAGAGACCCAGTACTTC. This translates into CASSFQQGRGETQYF.

Concerning this clone: This sample also contains other DNA sequences that code for the same CDR3. This sequence joins TRBV5-4 and TRBJ2-1; 11 positions agree with TRBD2. Germline V CDR1 and CDR2: SGHNT, YYREEE (reference sequence). This CDR3 has 15 residues. Losses at the gene ends were 3 bases for V and 4 bases for J; bases not matched to a gene: 3. CDR3 sequence reads: CASSSGTSGYNEQFF. CDR3 in DNA: TGTGCCAGCAGCTCCGGGACTAGCGGATACAATGAGCAGTTCTTC.

A remark on this clone: The identical CDR3 is also encoded by other nucleotide sequences in the sample. J is TRBJ2-1 and V is TRBV18; either TRBD1 or TRBD2 may supply D (5 bases each). The CDR3 contains 13 residues. The germline V gene has CDR1 KGHSH and CDR2 LQKENI. The ends were cut back, 4 bases at V and 6 bases at J, with 10 bases in the middle. CDR3 amino acids: CASSLGPTNEQFF. The CDR3 DNA reads TGTGCCAGCTCACTGGGACCCACCAATGAGCAGTTCTTC.

This chain uses TRBV7-2 with TRBJ2-3; D is ambiguous. Germline lookup yields CDR1 SGHTA and CDR2 FQGNSA. V was pared by 1 base and J by 7 bases, with 6 bases between. The CDR3 totals 12 residues. The CDR3 protein is CASSLVGHTQYF. The DNA of the CDR3 is TGTGCCAGCAGCTTAGTGGGTCATACGCAGTATTTT.

The genes are TRBV19 and TRBJ2-7; 8 bases are shared with TRBD1. The V gene's germline CDR1 is LNHDA and CDR2 SQIVND (reference sequence). The CDR3 sequence is 13 residues long. The J segment lost 9 bases and the V segment lost 5 bases, leaving 9 bases of the junction unmatched. Written as DNA, the CDR3 is TGTGCCAGTAGTCTCCAGGGGGCCTATCCGCAGTACTTC. This codes for CASSLQGAYPQYF.

J is TRBJ2-1 and V is TRBV6-5, with TRBD2 matching 11 bases. Germline lookup yields CDR1 MNHEY and CDR2 SVGAGI. CDR3 length equals 16 residues. V lost 2 bases and J lost 4; bases outside the gene matches: 4. CDR3 in DNA: TGTGCCAGCAGTTACGAACTAGCGGGAGTGTACAATGAGCAGTTCTTC. Protein product: CASSYELAGVYNEQFF.

The genes are TRBV5-1 and TRBJ1-2; the match to TRBD1 covers 8 bases. Germline V gene sequence: CDR1 SGHRS, CDR2 YFSETQ. The CDR3 is 15 amino acids. J lost 4 bases, V lost 4 bases, and 9 bases had no gene match. CDR3 protein: CASSLDPGQAYGYTF. The CDR3 coding sequence is TGCGCCAGCAGCCTAGATCCGGGACAGGCCTATGGCTACACCTTC.

The chain is built from TRBV29-1 and TRBJ1-2; no clear D. V was trimmed by 7 bases and J by 2 bases, leaving 8 bases between them. The germline V gene encodes CDR1 SQVTM and CDR2 ANQGSEA. This CDR3 is 11 amino acids long. The CDR3 nucleotides read TGCAGCGCCAGACGGAACTATGGCTACACCTTC. Its translation is CSARRNYGYTF.

This chain joins TRBV25-1 and TRBJ1-1; D gene uncertain. Trimming cost V 3 bases and J 1 base, with 9 bases left between them. The germline gives CDR1 MGHDK, CDR2 SYGVNS. This CDR3 contains 14 residues. The CDR3 here is CASSDTQTNTEAFF. In DNA, the CDR3 is TGTGCCAGCAGTGATACGCAGACGAACACTGAAGCTTTCTTT.

The chain carries TRBV2 and TRBJ2-5; 9 positions match TRBD1. V shed 6 bases, J shed 5 bases, and the junction held 7 bases outside the gene matches. The CDR3 spans 14 residues. Germline CDR1 reads SNHLY; CDR2 reads FYNNEI. CDR3 in DNA: TGTGCCAGCAGGGGGACAGGGAATGCGGAGACCCAGTACTTC. Its translation: CASRGTGNAETQYF.